Listed here are 23 T cell receptor beta chains from one sample, sequenced in a study of blood T cells in healthy people across ages (dated by TCRdb to the mid-2010s). Libraries were made using 5' RACE. A second 7 to 11 cycle PCR used a sample-barcoded 5' primer and a J-beta primer mix. TCRdb applied fastp at Q25 and MiXCR to the public reads, then kept only in-frame beta chains. Every CDR3 protein is listed once, alongside the most common genes and DNA of its rows. Here the sample has around 2 million distinct CDR3 sequences; roughly two fifths occur a single time. 23% of the sample is held by the ten biggest clonotypes. Sequencing was performed on blood. These receptors came from a human donor in good health.

This clonotype was observed a single time. Because it lacks the conserved phenylalanine or tryptophan at the end, this CDR3 is likely a read error. This sequence joins TRBV29-1 and TRBJ2-5, with TRBD1 identical over 7 bases. Germline CDR1 reads SQVTM; CDR2 reads ANQGSEA. The CDR3 runs 14 residues. V lost 4 bases to trimming and J lost 5 bases; unmatched junction nucleotides: 10. As DNA, the CDR3 is TGCAGCGTTGCTGGACAGGCCTGGGGGGAGACCCAGTACTGC. Its protein product is CSVAGQAWGETQYC.

Worth noting for this clonotype: An end of the junction does not agree with germline; a read error may underlie this. The genes are TRBV3-1 and TRBJ1-2, with D perhaps TRBD1 (6 bases). Germline loops: CDR1 LGHDT, CDR2 YNNKEL (reference sequence). The CDR3 has 15 amino acids. The DNA for the CDR3 is TGTGCCAGCAGCTCCAGAGACAGGATGAGCTATGGCCACACCTTC. This gives the protein CASSSRDRMSYGHTF.

This clonotype was found a few times. The genes are TRBV5-5 and TRBJ2-7, with 10 bases fitting TRBD2. CDR1 SGHKS and CDR2 YYEKEE come from the germline V gene (reference sequence). The J segment lost 2 bases and the V segment lost 2 bases, leaving 4 bases of the junction unmatched. This CDR3 has 15 amino acids. In DNA form, the CDR3 reads TGTGCCAGCAGCTTCGGGACTAGCGCAACCTACGAGCAGTACTTC. This encodes CASSFGTSATYEQYF. The full variable domain, completed using reference TRBV5-5 and TRBJ2-7, is DAGVTQSPTHLIKTRGQQVTLRCSPISGHKSVSWYQQVLGQGPQFIFQYYEKEERGRGNFPDRFSARQFPNYSSELNVNALLLGDSALYLCASSFGTSATYEQYFGPGTRLTVT.

V usage is TRBV20-1 and J usage is TRBJ2-5, with D maybe TRBD1 (7 bases). Germline V gene sequence: CDR1 DFQATT, CDR2 SNEGSKA (reference sequence). Trimming removed 0 bases from V and 1 base from J, with 27 bases in between. The CDR3 has 20 residues. For the CDR3, the DNA is TGCAGTGCTAGAGACGGGGGTCGCGGAGGGGGCGACCTATCCCAAGAGACCCAGTACTTC. Encoded protein: CSARDGGRGGGDLSQETQYF.

There are a few counts of this clonotype. This rearrangement joins TRBV3-1 to TRBJ1-2, with 12 bases matching TRBD1. This CDR3 has 16 amino acids. Germline V CDR1 and CDR2: LGHDT, YNNKEL (reference sequence). Trimming at V came to 4 bases and at J to 2 bases, leaving 5 bases not matched to a gene. In DNA form, the CDR3 reads TGTGCCAGCAGCCGGGACAGGGGGCAGAAAAACTATGGCTACACCTTC. As protein: CASSRDRGQKNYGYTF.

The chain recombines TRBV28 with TRBJ1-6; D is uncertain. Trimming pared 3 bases from V and 9 bases from J, leaving 15 bases between. The CDR3 consists of 15 residues. In germline, CDR1 is MDHEN, CDR2 SYDVKM. In DNA form, the CDR3 reads TGTGCCAGCAGTTTGGGAGCTCGCCGGGCTTCACCCCTCCACTTT. Protein: CASSLGARRASPLHF.

The DNA of the CDR3 is TGTGCCACCAGCAGAGGAACAGGGAGGTACACCGGGGAGCTGTTTTTT. Encoded protein: CATSRGTGRYTGELFF. J is TRBJ2-2 and V is TRBV15; D may match TRBD1 or TRBD2 (6 bases each). The CDR3 loop spans 16 amino acids. V was pared by 1 base and J by 3 bases, with 12 bases between. The V gene's germline CDR1 is LNHNV and CDR2 YYDKDF (reference sequence).

This clonotype was detected ten times or more. The chain links TRBV29-1 to TRBJ1-2; weak D call: TRBD1 (5 bases). The germline V gene has CDR1 SQVTM and CDR2 ANQGSEA. V gave up 6 bases and J gave up 6 bases, with 20 bases separating them. The CDR3 is 14 amino acids. CDR3 in DNA: TGCAGCGTCCGTTGGGGGAGTGTACGGGATGGCTACACCTTC. It yields the protein CSVRWGSVRDGYTF.

V and J are TRBV12-3 or TRBV12-4 and TRBJ2-1, with D maybe TRBD2 (6 bases). V was pared by 6 bases and J by 6 bases, with 12 bases between. The CDR3 covers 13 residues. The DNA for the CDR3 is TGTGCCAGCAGATCACGACTAGGCAATGAGCAGTTCTTC. Its protein is CASRSRLGNEQFF.

Only one count was recorded for this clonotype. The genes are TRBV7-8 and TRBJ2-7; 8 nucleotides align to TRBD1. Germline-derived CDR1 and CDR2 are SGHVS and FQNEAQ. Trimming at V came to 6 bases and at J to 3 bases, leaving 10 bases not matched to a gene. This CDR3 spans 15 amino acids. The CDR3 bases are TGTGCCAGCAGTAGAACAGGACAGGGAAACTACGAGCAGTACTTC. It translates to CASSRTGQGNYEQYF. The complete variable domain, with remaining parts taken from reference TRBV7-8 and TRBJ2-7, reads GAGVSQSPRYKVAKRGQDVALRCDPISGHVSLFWYQQALGQGPEFLTYFQNEAQLDKSGLPSDRFFAERPEGSVSTLKIQRTQQEDSAVYLCASSRTGQGNYEQYFGPGTRLTVT.

The chain employs TRBV12-3 or TRBV12-4 and TRBJ2-3; 9 positions match TRBD2. The CDR3 extends over 14 amino acids. V lost 10 bases, J lost 4 bases, and 9 bases stayed unmatched. Here the CDR3 reads CANTLGLAPDTQYF. Here the CDR3 DNA reads TGTGCCAACACCTTGGGACTAGCCCCAGATACGCAGTATTTT.

This clonotype appeared many times. The CDR3 coding sequence is TGTGCCAGCAGCTGGGGAGACTCAGCCTCTGGGGCCAACGTCCTGACTTTC. Residues: CASSWGDSASGANVLTF. The V call is TRBV5-5, the J call TRBJ2-6; weak D call: TRBD2 (5 bases). The germline gives CDR1 SGHKS, CDR2 YYEKEE (reference sequence). This CDR3 region has 17 residues. V lost 3 bases and J 0 bases, leaving 13 bases between the germline ends.

This clonotype was seen a handful of times. The chain is built from TRBV29-1 and TRBJ2-7; TRBD1 matches at 9 bases. Germline V gene data show CDR1 as SQVTM and CDR2 as ANQGSEA. J lost 6 bases, V lost 3 bases, and 9 bases had no gene match. This CDR3 is built from 14 residues. As DNA, the CDR3 is TGCAGCGTTGATCCCAATGGACAGGGGCGCGAGCAGTACTTC. Its protein product is CSVDPNGQGREQYF.

The chain carries TRBV7-2 and TRBJ2-3; 10 nucleotides line up with TRBD2. The junction had 15 bases not matched to a gene; V was cut back by 3 bases and J by 0 bases. Germline V gives CDR1 SGHTA, CDR2 FQGNSA. The CDR3 spans 20 residues. In DNA, the CDR3 is TGTGCCAGCAGCTTTCTTATAGCGGGGGGCCGGAAGCTTAGCACAGATACGCAGTATTTT. The encoded protein is CASSFLIAGGRKLSTDTQYF.

This clonotype was observed a few times. The chain is built from TRBV20-1 and TRBJ1-1, with D unclear. Germline V gene lookup returns CDR1 DFQATT and CDR2 SNEGSKA (reference sequence). CDR3 length equals 11 residues. The CDR3 nucleotides are TGCACGACGGTTATGAACACTGAAGCTTTCTTT. This codes for CTTVMNTEAFF.

The chain uses TRBV4-3 and TRBJ2-7, with 10 bases aligning to TRBD1. The ends lost 4 bases at V and 3 bases at J; junction bases unmatched: 6. Germline V CDR1 and CDR2: LGHNA, YSLEER. This CDR3 has 15 amino acids. The CDR3 region is CASSPDGTGDYEQYF. CDR3 DNA: TGCGCCAGCAGCCCAGACGGGACAGGGGACTACGAGCAGTACTTC.

Comment on this clonotype: This may come from a read error, since a much larger clone is one base off. The chain employs TRBV20-1 and TRBJ2-1, with D perhaps TRBD2 (6 bases). Trimming took off 3 bases at V and 7 bases at J, with 16 bases between the two ends. The CDR3 loop spans 14 amino acids. The germline CDR1 and CDR2 sequences are DFQATT and SNEGSKA (reference sequence). CDR3 amino acids: CSARRGFYKNEQFF. In DNA, the CDR3 is TGCAGTGCTAGGCGGGGTTTTTATAAGAATGAGCAGTTCTTC.

This clonotype occurred many times. This chain joins TRBV25-1 and TRBJ1-2; D call uncertain. The CDR3 is made up of 14 amino acids. CDR1 and CDR2 from the germline V gene are MGHDK and SYGVNS. Trimming stripped 5 bases from V and 7 bases from J, with 17 bases between. This CDR3 reads CASSRQTAVSGYTF. The CDR3 bases are TGTGCCAGCAGTAGGCAGACGGCGGTATCTGGCTACACCTTC.

The chain employs TRBV29-1 and TRBJ1-2; D unclear. This CDR3 spans 13 amino acids. The V gene's germline CDR1 is SQVTM and CDR2 ANQGSEA. With 2 bases removed from V and 5 bases from J, the gap between germline ends came to 12 bases. CDR3 residues: CSVEKDPGYGYTF. In DNA, the CDR3 is TGCAGCGTTGAAAAGGACCCCGGGTATGGCTACACCTTC.

This clonotype was picked up a small number of times. The chain employs TRBV28 and TRBJ1-6, with a possible D match to TRBD1 (6 bases). The CDR3 has 14 residues. Between the trimmed V and J ends, which lost 3 bases and 10 bases, there was a span of 13 bases. The germline gives CDR1 MDHEN, CDR2 SYDVKM. For the CDR3, the DNA is TGTGCCAGCAGTTTGCCAGGCAGGGGATCACCCCTCCACTTT. As protein: CASSLPGRGSPLHF. The variable domain in full, with the rest retrieved from reference TRBV28 and TRBJ1-6, is DVKVTQSSRYLVKRTGEKVFLECVQDMDHENMFWYRQDPGLGLRLIYFSYDVKMKEKGDIPEGYSVSREKKERFSLILESASTNQTSMYLCASSLPGRGSPLHFGNGTRLTVT.

V is TRBV5-1 and J is TRBJ1-2; possible D gene TRBD1, 6 bases. Germline V gene lookup returns CDR1 SGHRS and CDR2 YFSETQ. The CDR3 sequence is 16 residues long. The V end was cut by 4 bases, the J end by 2 bases, with 18 bases between. The CDR3 is CASSLRGPQGNYGYTF. For the CDR3, the DNA is TGCGCCAGCAGCCTCCGGGGCCCACAGGGAAACTATGGCTACACCTTC.

CDR3 residues: CSVPRVGTSRTDTQYF. Here the CDR3 DNA reads TGCAGCGTCCCAAGGGTCGGGACTAGCCGCACAGATACGCAGTATTTT. This chain connects TRBV29-1 to TRBJ2-3; the match to TRBD2 covers 9 bases. The ends lost 6 bases at V and 1 base at J; junction bases unmatched: 11. The CDR3 spans 16 residues. Germline V lookup: CDR1 SQVTM, CDR2 ANQGSEA.

The chain links TRBV4-3 to TRBJ2-7; TRBD1 aligns across 7 bases. Unmatched junction bases numbered 5, after V lost 1 base and J lost 2 bases. The CDR3 has 15 amino acids. Germline CDR1 reads LGHNA; CDR2 reads YSLEER. CDR3 protein: CASSQGEGGPYEQYF. The CDR3 coding sequence is TGCGCCAGCAGCCAAGGTGAAGGGGGCCCCTACGAGCAGTACTTC.